This TCR beta chain was recovered during a study of shared T cell receptors in the human thymus. The repertoire was sequenced with immunoSEQ multiplex PCR; TCRdb's copy has only in-frame clones and lacks some. The data contain 500,000 to 750,000 clones, roughly 90% of them singletons. V lost 4 bases, J lost 8 bases, and 17 bases stayed unmatched. This CDR3 has 17 amino acids. CDR1 is SGHVS, CDR2 FQNEAQ, per germline. These data also formed part of another study, on human thymus T cells.

Sequences were obtained from thymocytes. The TCR originated in a boy younger than two with a congenital heart defect. This chain uses TRBV7-8 with TRBJ2-1, with TRBD1 matching over 7 bases. CDR3 residues: CASSYYKEPTGSDEQFF. DNA of the CDR3: TGTGCCAGCAGCTACTATAAAGAACCGACAGGGTCCGATGAGCAGTTCTTC.